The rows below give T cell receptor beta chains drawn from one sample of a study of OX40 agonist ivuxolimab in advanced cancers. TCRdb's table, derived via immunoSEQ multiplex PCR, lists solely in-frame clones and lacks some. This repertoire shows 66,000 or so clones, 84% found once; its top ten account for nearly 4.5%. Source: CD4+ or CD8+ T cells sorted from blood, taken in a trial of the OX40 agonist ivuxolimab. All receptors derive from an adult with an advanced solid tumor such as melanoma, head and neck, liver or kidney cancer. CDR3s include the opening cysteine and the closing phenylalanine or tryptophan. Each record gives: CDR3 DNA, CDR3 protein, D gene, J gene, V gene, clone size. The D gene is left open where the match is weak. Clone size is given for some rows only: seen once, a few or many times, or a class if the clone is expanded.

DNA: TGTGCCAGCTTGACAGGGGGGAACACCGGGGAGCTGTTTTTT; CDR3: CASLTGGNTGELFF; D: TRBD1; J: TRBJ2-2; V: TRBV27; size: -
DNA: TGTGCCAGCAGCTTAGGCAGGGGGACTGGGGCCAACGTCCTGACTTTC; CDR3: CASSLGRGTGANVLTF; D: TRBD1; J: TRBJ2-6; V: TRBV7-9; size: few
DNA: TGTGCCAGCAGCGCGTACAGGGGATCTAATGAAAAACTGTTTTTT; CDR3: CASSAYRGSNEKLFF; D: TRBD1; J: TRBJ1-4; V: TRBV9; size: -
DNA: TGTGCCAGCAGCTTAGGCGGATGGGTTTCACCCCTCCACTTT; CDR3: CASSLGGWVSPLHF; D: -; J: TRBJ1-6; V: TRBV7-8; size: -
DNA: TGCGCCAGCAGCTTTCAGGGACCTGAAAAACTGTTTTTT; CDR3: CASSFQGPEKLFF; D: -; J: TRBJ1-4; V: TRBV5-1; size: -
DNA: TGTGCCAGCAGTGAAGCGGCGGGCAGTGAAGCTTTCTTT; CDR3: CASSEAAGSEAFF; D: -; J: TRBJ1-1; V: TRBV2; size: -
DNA: TGCGCCAGCAGTAAAACGCCACAAAGTCGGGCCAACGTCCTGACTTTC; CDR3: CASSKTPQSRANVLTF; D: -; J: TRBJ2-6; V: TRBV10-1; size: -
DNA: TGTGCCAGCAGCCCCGGGACTACCCTCACAGATACGCAGTATTTT; CDR3: CASSPGTTLTDTQYF; D: TRBD2; J: TRBJ2-3; V: TRBV5-4; size: -
DNA: TGTGCCAGTTCGACGGGGGGAGGACGACCCCAGCATTTT; CDR3: CASSTGGGRPQHF; D: -; J: TRBJ1-5; V: TRBV6-4; size: -
DNA: TGTGCCATCAGTGGGGGGGTATGGGAGACCCAGTACTTC; CDR3: CAISGGVWETQYF; D: -; J: TRBJ2-5; V: TRBV10-3; size: -
DNA: TGTGCCAGCAGCACCCCTGGGGCCAACGTCCTGACTTTC; CDR3: CASSTPGANVLTF; D: -; J: TRBJ2-6; V: TRBV9; size: -
DNA: TGTGCCAGCAGTCGGACAGCAACTTCCTACGAGCAGTACTTC; CDR3: CASSRTATSYEQYF; D: -; J: TRBJ2-7; V: TRBV2; size: -
DNA: TGCGCCAGCAGCCACCGGGACAGGGGGCGCGAGGAAGCTTTCTTT; CDR3: CASSHRDRGREEAFF; D: TRBD1; J: TRBJ1-1; V: TRBV4-1; size: -
DNA: TGCGCCAGCAGCCCTGGACAGGGAGGCTCTGGAAACACCATATATTTT; CDR3: CASSPGQGGSGNTIYF; D: TRBD1; J: TRBJ1-3; V: TRBV5-1; size: -
DNA: TGTGCCAGCGTTCCGAGGGGCGGGGGAGCCTTCGAGCAGTACTTC; CDR3: CASVPRGGGAFEQYF; D: TRBD2; J: TRBJ2-7; V: TRBV19; size: -
DNA: TGTGCCAGCAGTTCTAGGGACGGCGACCTATCACCCCTCCACTTT; CDR3: CASSSRDGDLSPLHF; D: -; J: TRBJ1-6; V: TRBV6-5; size: -
DNA: TGTGCCAGCAGGTCCACAGGGGGCGCCGGTCTAGGCTACACCTTC; CDR3: CASRSTGGAGLGYTF; D: TRBD1; J: TRBJ1-2; V: TRBV5-4; size: once
DNA: TGTGCCACCAGGCCTACTCAGGGGGCGCGCACAGATACGCAGTATTTT; CDR3: CATRPTQGARTDTQYF; D: TRBD1; J: TRBJ2-3; V: TRBV15; size: -
DNA: TGTGCCAGCAGCTTGTGGGGAAAAAGGAACACTGGAAACACCATATATTTT; CDR3: CASSLWGKRNTGNTIYF; D: -; J: TRBJ1-3; V: TRBV5-8; size: -
DNA: TGCAGCGCTCACAGCCCTGGGACAGGGAGAAGCTACACCTTC; CDR3: CSAHSPGTGRSYTF; D: TRBD1; J: TRBJ1-2; V: TRBV29-1; size: -
DNA: TGTGCCAGCAGTGTAGGTCTCTGGTCCTCTGGAAACACCATATATTTT; CDR3: CASSVGLWSSGNTIYF; D: -; J: TRBJ1-3; V: TRBV25-1; size: -
DNA: TGTGCCAGCAGTGAGTCCGGGCTCAGAGAAAAACTGTTTTTT; CDR3: CASSESGLREKLFF; D: -; J: TRBJ1-4; V: TRBV6-5; size: -
DNA: TGTGCCAGCAGCTTTAACAGGGGCCACGGGGAGTACTTC; CDR3: CASSFNRGHGEYF; D: TRBD1; J: TRBJ2-5; V: TRBV7-8; size: -
DNA: TGTGCCAGCAGCCTTCCGGACAGGAGCTATGGCTACACCTTC; CDR3: CASSLPDRSYGYTF; D: TRBD1; J: TRBJ1-2; V: TRBV5-1; size: -
DNA: TGTGCCAGCAGCTTAGGGGCGGCCTCTAACTATGGCTACACCTTC; CDR3: CASSLGAASNYGYTF; D: -; J: TRBJ1-2; V: TRBV5-1; size: -
DNA: TGTGCCAGCAGCTCCGGGACAAACACCGGGGAGCTGTTTTTT; CDR3: CASSSGTNTGELFF; D: -; J: TRBJ2-2; V: TRBV6-1; size: -
DNA: TGTGCCAGCAGCCCTACGGACTTTGTCGTTTATGGCTACACCTTC; CDR3: CASSPTDFVVYGYTF; D: -; J: TRBJ1-2; V: TRBV9; size: -
DNA: TGTGCCAGCAGCTTAGCGACCTGGGGGGTCGGAAACACCATATATTTT; CDR3: CASSLATWGVGNTIYF; D: -; J: TRBJ1-3; V: TRBV7-2; size: -
DNA: TGTGCCAGCAGCCCCGTAGACATGAACACTGAAGCTTTCTTT; CDR3: CASSPVDMNTEAFF; D: -; J: TRBJ1-1; V: TRBV6-1; size: -
DNA: TGTGCCAGCAGTTTATCACGGACAGGTGCCCTTTCCCAGTACTTC; CDR3: CASSLSRTGALSQYF; D: TRBD1; J: TRBJ2-5; V: TRBV27; size: -
DNA: TGTGCCAGCAGCTTGGGGACAGGGTTAGCTGAAGCTTTCTTT; CDR3: CASSLGTGLAEAFF; D: TRBD1; J: TRBJ1-1; V: TRBV5-6; size: -
DNA: TGTGCCAGCAGTTTATCATTTGGCAGCCAAGAGACCCAGTACTTC; CDR3: CASSLSFGSQETQYF; D: -; J: TRBJ2-5; V: TRBV27; size: -
DNA: TGTGCCAGTAGGCAGACGGGGGCTAGTAGCACAGATACGCAGTATTTT; CDR3: CASRQTGASSTDTQYF; D: -; J: TRBJ2-3; V: TRBV19; size: -
DNA: TGTGCCAGTGGCAGGGCTAGCTCCTATAATTCACCCCTCCACTTT; CDR3: CASGRASSYNSPLHF; D: -; J: TRBJ1-6; V: TRBV19; size: -
DNA: TGTGCCAGCAGTGCCGGGAATTCTAATCAGCCCCAGCATTTT; CDR3: CASSAGNSNQPQHF; D: -; J: TRBJ1-5; V: TRBV2; size: -
DNA: TGTGCTAGCAGCTCACAGGGTAGGGGGCAAGAGACCCAGTACTTC; CDR3: CASSSQGRGQETQYF; D: -; J: TRBJ2-5; V: TRBV7-7; size: -
DNA: TGTGCCAGCAGCCGGCAGGGCGGCTCTGGGGCCAACGTCCTGACTTTC; CDR3: CASSRQGGSGANVLTF; D: -; J: TRBJ2-6; V: TRBV7-2; size: -
DNA: TGTGCCAGCAGCTTAGAGACACGGATCACTGAAGCTTTCTTT; CDR3: CASSLETRITEAFF; D: -; J: TRBJ1-1; V: TRBV7-2; size: -
DNA: TGTGCCAGCAGCTCCCCGGGTAGCGGGGGGGCCAGAGAGACCCAGTACTTC; CDR3: CASSSPGSGGARETQYF; D: TRBD2; J: TRBJ2-5; V: TRBV5-4; size: -
DNA: TGTGCCAGTATGAGACGGGGGGGTATTGAGACCCAGTACTTC; CDR3: CASMRRGGIETQYF; D: TRBD2; J: TRBJ2-5; V: TRBV19; size: -
DNA: TGTGCCAGCTCACCCCCCCCTGGAAACACCATATATTTT; CDR3: CASSPPPGNTIYF; D: -; J: TRBJ1-3; V: TRBV18; size: -
DNA: TGTGCCAGCTCTCCGACAGGGCCCTTTAATGAAAAACTGTTTTTT; CDR3: CASSPTGPFNEKLFF; D: TRBD1; J: TRBJ1-4; V: TRBV18; size: -
DNA: TGTGCCAGTAGTATTTGGGGACTGGACACTGAAGCTTTCTTT; CDR3: CASSIWGLDTEAFF; D: -; J: TRBJ1-1; V: TRBV19; size: -
DNA: TGTGCCAGCAGTTTCCCCGGGACAGGGTATTCACCCCTCCACTTT; CDR3: CASSFPGTGYSPLHF; D: TRBD1; J: TRBJ1-6; V: TRBV28; size: -
DNA: TGTGCCAGTAGTATTGGGACTGGTGGAAACACCATATATTTT; CDR3: CASSIGTGGNTIYF; D: -; J: TRBJ1-3; V: TRBV19; size: medium-sized
DNA: TGTGCCAGCAGCTTGGATGGCAACCTAGCCAAAAACATTCAGTACTTC; CDR3: CASSLDGNLAKNIQYF; D: -; J: TRBJ2-4; V: TRBV5-4; size: -
DNA: TGTGCCAGCAGCTTAGTGGGACAGGGGTTCGCCGGGGAGCTGTTTTTT; CDR3: CASSLVGQGFAGELFF; D: TRBD1; J: TRBJ2-2; V: TRBV11-2; size: -
DNA: TGCGCCAGCAGCTCACAGGGGCCGAACTACGAGCAGTACTTC; CDR3: CASSSQGPNYEQYF; D: TRBD1; J: TRBJ2-7; V: TRBV5-1; size: few
DNA: TGTGCCAGCTCACCTTACAGGGACTCGGAAGCTTTCTTT; CDR3: CASSPYRDSEAFF; D: -; J: TRBJ1-1; V: TRBV18; size: -
DNA: TGTGCCAGCAGCTTAAGGGGGGGCTATGGCTACACCTTC; CDR3: CASSLRGGYGYTF; D: -; J: TRBJ1-2; V: TRBV11-3; size: -
DNA: TGTGCCAGCACTTCTTTGACAGGGAAAGAGCAGTACTTC; CDR3: CASTSLTGKEQYF; D: TRBD1; J: TRBJ2-7; V: TRBV5-6; size: -